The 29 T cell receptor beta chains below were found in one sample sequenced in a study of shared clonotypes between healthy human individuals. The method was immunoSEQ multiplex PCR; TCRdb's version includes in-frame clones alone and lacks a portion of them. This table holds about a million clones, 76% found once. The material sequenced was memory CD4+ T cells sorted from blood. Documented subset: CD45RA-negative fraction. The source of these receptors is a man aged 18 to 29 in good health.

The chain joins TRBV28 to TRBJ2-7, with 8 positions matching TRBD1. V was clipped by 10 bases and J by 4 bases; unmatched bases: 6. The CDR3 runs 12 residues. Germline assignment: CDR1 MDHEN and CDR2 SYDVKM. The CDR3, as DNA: TGTGCCACCACGGACAGGGTATACGAGCAGTACTTC. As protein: CATTDRVYEQYF.

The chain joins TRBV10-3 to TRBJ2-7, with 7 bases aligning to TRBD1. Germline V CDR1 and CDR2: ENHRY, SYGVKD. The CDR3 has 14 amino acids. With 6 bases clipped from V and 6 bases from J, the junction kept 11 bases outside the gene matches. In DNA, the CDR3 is TGTGCCATCAGCCGGACAGGTGAAAAGTCCGAGCAGTACTTC. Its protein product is CAISRTGEKSEQYF.

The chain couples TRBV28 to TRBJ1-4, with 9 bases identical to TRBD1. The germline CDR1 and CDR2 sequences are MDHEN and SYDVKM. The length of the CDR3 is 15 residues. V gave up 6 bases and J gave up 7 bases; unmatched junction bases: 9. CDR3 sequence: CASRKSGTGFEKLFF. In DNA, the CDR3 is TGTGCCAGCAGAAAATCAGGGACAGGGTTTGAAAAACTGTTTTTT.

DNA for the CDR3: TGTGCCAGCAGAACTAACTATGGCTACACCTTC. Encoded protein: CASRTNYGYTF. The chain recombines TRBV28 with TRBJ1-2; D gene ambiguous. Trimming shortened V by 6 bases and J by 0 bases, and 2 bases separated the two germline ends. The germline V gene encodes CDR1 MDHEN and CDR2 SYDVKM. The CDR3 loop spans 11 amino acids.

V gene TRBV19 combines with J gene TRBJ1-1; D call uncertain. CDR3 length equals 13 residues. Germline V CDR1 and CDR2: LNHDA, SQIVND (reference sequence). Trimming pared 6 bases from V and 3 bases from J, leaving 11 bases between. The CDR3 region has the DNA TGTGCCAGTAGCAACGACGTCCACACTGAAGCTTTCTTT. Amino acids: CASSNDVHTEAFF.

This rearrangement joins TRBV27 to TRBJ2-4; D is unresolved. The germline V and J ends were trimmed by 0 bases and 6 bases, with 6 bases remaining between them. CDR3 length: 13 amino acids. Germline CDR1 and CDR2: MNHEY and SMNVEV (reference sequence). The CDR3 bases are TGTGCCAGCAGTTTATCGATGGGAAACATTCAGTACTTC. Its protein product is CASSLSMGNIQYF.

The CDR3 region is CASSSSGMPGELFF. The CDR3 bases are TGTGCCAGTAGCTCTAGCGGGATGCCGGGGGAGCTGTTTTTT. The chain couples TRBV19 to TRBJ2-2; 9 nucleotides align to TRBD2. Germline V CDR1 and CDR2: LNHDA, SQIVND (reference sequence). The CDR3 runs to 14 residues. V lost 6 bases, J lost 8 bases, and 7 bases stayed unmatched.

The CDR3: CASSPRQTTNEKLFF. DNA of the CDR3: TGTGCCAGTAGTCCCCGCCAAACAACTAATGAAAAACTGTTTTTT. The V gene is TRBV19, the J gene TRBJ1-4; D is uncertain. The V gene lost 5 bases and the J gene lost 0 bases, with 10 bases spanning the gap. Germline CDR1 and CDR2: LNHDA and SQIVND (reference sequence). The CDR3 totals 15 residues.

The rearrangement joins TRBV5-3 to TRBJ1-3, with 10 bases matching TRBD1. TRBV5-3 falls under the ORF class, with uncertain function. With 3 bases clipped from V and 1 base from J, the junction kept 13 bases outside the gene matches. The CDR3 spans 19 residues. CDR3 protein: CARSSPGQGQEGSGNTIYF. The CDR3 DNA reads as TGTGCCAGAAGCTCACCGGGACAGGGGCAAGAAGGGTCTGGAAACACCATATATTTT.

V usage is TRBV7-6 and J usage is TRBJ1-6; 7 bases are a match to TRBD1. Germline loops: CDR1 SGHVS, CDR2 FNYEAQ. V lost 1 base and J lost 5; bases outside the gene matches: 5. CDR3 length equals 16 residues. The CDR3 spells CASSLGAGGDNSPLHF. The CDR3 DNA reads TGTGCCAGCAGCTTAGGGGCAGGGGGGGATAATTCACCCCTCCACTTT.

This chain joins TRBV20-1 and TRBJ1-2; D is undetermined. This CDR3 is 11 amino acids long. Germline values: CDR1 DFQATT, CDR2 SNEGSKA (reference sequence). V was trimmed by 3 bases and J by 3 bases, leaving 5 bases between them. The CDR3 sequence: CSASSHYGYTF. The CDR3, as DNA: TGCAGTGCTAGTTCGCACTATGGCTACACCTTC.

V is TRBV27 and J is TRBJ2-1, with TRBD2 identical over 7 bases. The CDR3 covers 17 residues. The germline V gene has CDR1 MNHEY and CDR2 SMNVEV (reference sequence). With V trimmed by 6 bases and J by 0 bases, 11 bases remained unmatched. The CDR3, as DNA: TGTGCCAGCAGCGGTGGACTAGGAGAAAGCTCCTACAATGAGCAGTTCTTC. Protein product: CASSGGLGESSYNEQFF.

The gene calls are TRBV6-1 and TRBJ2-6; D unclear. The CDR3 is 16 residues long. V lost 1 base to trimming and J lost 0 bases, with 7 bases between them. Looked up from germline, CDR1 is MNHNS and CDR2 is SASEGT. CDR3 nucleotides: TGTGCCAGCAGTGAAGTCCGGATCTCTGGGGCCAACGTCCTGACTTTC. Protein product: CASSEVRISGANVLTF.

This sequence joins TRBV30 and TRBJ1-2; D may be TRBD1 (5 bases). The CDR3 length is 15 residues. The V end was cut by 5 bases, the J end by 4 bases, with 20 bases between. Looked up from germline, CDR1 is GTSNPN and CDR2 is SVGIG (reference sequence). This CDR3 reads CAWVPAGTVGYGYTF. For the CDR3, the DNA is TGTGCCTGGGTACCTGCCGGGACTGTGGGCTATGGCTACACCTTC. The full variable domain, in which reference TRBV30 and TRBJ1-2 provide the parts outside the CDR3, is SQTIHQWPATLVQPVGSPLSLECTVEGTSNPNLYWYRQAAGRGLQLLFYSVGIGQISSEVPQNLSASRPQDRQFILSSKKLLLSDSGFYLCAWVPAGTVGYGYTFGSGTRLTVV.

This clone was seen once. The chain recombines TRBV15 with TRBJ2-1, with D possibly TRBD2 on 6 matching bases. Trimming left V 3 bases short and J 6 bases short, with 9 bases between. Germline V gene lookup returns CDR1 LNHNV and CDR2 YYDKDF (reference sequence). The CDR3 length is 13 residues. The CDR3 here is CATSRRDSNEQFF. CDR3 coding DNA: TGTGCCACCAGCAGGCGGGACTCCAATGAGCAGTTCTTC.

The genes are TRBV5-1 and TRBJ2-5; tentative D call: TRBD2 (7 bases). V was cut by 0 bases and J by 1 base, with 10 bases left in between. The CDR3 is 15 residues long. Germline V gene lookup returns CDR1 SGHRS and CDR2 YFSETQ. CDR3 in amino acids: CASSLGGGPQETQYF. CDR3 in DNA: TGCGCCAGCAGCTTGGGCGGGGGCCCCCAAGAGACCCAGTACTTC.

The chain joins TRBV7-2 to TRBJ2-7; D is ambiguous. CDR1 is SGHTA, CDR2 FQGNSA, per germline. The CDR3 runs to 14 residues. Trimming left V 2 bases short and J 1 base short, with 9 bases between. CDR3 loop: CASSLTTGSYEQYF. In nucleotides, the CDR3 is TGTGCCAGCAGCTTAACCACCGGTTCCTACGAGCAGTACTTC.

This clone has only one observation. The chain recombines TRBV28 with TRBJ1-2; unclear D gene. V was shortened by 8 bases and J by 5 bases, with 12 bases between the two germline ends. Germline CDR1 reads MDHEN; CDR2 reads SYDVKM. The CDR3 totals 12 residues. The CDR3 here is CASQLRGYGYTF. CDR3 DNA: TGTGCCAGCCAATTACGGGGTTATGGCTACACCTTC.

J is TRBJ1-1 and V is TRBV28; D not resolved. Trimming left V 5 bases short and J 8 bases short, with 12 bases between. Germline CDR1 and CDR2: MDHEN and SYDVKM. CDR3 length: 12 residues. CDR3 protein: CASSNRGREAFF. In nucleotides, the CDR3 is TGTGCCAGCAGTAACAGAGGGAGGGAAGCTTTCTTT.

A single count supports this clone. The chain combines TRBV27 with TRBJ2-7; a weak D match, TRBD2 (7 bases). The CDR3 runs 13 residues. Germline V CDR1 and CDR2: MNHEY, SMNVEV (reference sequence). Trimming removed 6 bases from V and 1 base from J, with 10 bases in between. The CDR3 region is CASRRGQSYEQYF. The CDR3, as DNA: TGTGCCAGCAGGCGGGGGCAGTCCTACGAGCAGTACTTC.

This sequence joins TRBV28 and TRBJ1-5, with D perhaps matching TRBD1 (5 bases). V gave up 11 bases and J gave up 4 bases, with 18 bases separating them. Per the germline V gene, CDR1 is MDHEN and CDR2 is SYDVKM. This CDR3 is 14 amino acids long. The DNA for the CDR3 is TGTGCCGCCCATCTCCGGGGGTCGAATCAGCCCCAGCATTTT. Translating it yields CAAHLRGSNQPQHF.

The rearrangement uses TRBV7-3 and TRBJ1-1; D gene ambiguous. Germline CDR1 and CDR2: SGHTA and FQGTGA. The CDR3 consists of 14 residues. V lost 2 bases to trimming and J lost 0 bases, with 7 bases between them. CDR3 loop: CASSLGSVNTEAFF. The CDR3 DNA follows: TGTGCCAGCAGCTTAGGGTCAGTGAACACTGAAGCTTTCTTT.

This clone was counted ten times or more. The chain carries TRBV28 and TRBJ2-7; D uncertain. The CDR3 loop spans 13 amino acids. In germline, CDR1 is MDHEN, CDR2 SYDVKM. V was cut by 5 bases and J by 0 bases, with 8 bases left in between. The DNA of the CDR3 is TGTGCCAGCAGTCAGATAAACTCCTACGAGCAGTACTTC. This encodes CASSQINSYEQYF. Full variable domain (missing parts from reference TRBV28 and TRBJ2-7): DVKVTQSSRYLVKRTGEKVFLECVQDMDHENMFWYRQDPGLGLRLIYFSYDVKMKEKGDIPEGYSVSREKKERFSLILESASTNQTSMYLCASSQINSYEQYFGPGTRLTVT.

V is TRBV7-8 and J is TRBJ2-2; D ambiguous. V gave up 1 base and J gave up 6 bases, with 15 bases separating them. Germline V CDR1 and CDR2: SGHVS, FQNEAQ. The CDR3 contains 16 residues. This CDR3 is CASSLELGIRSGELFF. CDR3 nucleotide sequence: TGTGCCAGCAGCTTAGAGTTAGGGATCAGGTCCGGGGAGCTGTTTTTT.

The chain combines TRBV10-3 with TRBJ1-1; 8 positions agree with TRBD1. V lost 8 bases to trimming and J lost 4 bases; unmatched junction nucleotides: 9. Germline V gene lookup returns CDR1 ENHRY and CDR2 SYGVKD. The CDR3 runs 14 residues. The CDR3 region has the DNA TGTGCCATCGGCTCACAGGGGGGAAGCACTGAAGCTTTCTTT. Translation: CAIGSQGGSTEAFF.

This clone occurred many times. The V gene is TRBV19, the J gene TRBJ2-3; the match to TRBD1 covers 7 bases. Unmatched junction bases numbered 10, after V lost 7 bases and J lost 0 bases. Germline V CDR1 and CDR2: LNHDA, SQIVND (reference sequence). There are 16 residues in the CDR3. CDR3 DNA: TGTGCCAGTAACTCAGGACAGGCCCTTAGCACAGATACGCAGTATTTT. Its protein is CASNSGQALSTDTQYF.

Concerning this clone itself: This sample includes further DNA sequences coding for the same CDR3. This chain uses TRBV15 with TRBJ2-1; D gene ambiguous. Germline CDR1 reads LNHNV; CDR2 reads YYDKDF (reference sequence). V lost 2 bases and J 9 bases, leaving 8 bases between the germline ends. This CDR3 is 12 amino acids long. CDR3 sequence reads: CATSRPRGEQFF. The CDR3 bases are TGTGCCACCAGCAGACCCCGTGGTGAGCAGTTCTTC.

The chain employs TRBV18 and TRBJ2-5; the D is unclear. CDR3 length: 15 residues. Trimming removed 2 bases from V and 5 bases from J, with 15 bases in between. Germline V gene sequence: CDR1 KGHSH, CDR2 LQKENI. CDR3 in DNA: TGTGCCAGCTCACCATTAGGAGTAATAAAGGAGACCCAGTACTTC. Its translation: CASSPLGVIKETQYF.

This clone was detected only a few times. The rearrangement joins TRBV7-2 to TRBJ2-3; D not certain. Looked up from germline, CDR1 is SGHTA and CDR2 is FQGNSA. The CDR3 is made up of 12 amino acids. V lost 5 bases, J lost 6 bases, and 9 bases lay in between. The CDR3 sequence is CASSEITDTQYF. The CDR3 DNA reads TGTGCCAGCAGCGAAATTACGGATACGCAGTATTTT.